Presented here are 22 T cell receptor beta chains from one specimen sequenced in a study of blood T cell repertoires in COVID-19. The method was immunoSEQ multiplex PCR; TCRdb's version includes in-frame clones alone and lacks a portion of them. The data contain around 180,000 clones, 70% to 90% of them singletons. Specimen: peripheral blood. These receptors came from a person between 70 and 80 years old with COVID-19, enrolled during active disease.

DNA of the CDR3: TGTGCCTCCGGACAGGGGGGAAAACTGTTTTTT. This gives the protein CASGQGGKLFF. The rearrangement joins TRBV30 to TRBJ1-4; 10 bases are shared with TRBD1. This CDR3 contains 11 residues. Germline V gives CDR1 GTSNPN, CDR2 SVGIG (reference sequence). V lost 7 bases to trimming and J lost 10 bases; unmatched junction nucleotides: 3.

The gene calls are TRBV12-3 or TRBV12-4 and TRBJ1-5; no definite D call. This CDR3 is 12 amino acids long. Trimming stripped 5 bases from V and 7 bases from J, with 9 bases between. In DNA, the CDR3 is TGTGCCAGCAGTGGCCCGGGGCAGCCCCAGCATTTT. It translates to CASSGPGQPQHF.

The rearrangement links TRBV5-6 to TRBJ2-7; D not certain. The germline V gene encodes CDR1 SGHDT and CDR2 YYEEEE. The CDR3 runs 12 residues. The germline V and J ends were trimmed by 0 bases and 5 bases, with 6 bases remaining between them. The CDR3 DNA reads as TGTGCCAGCAGCTTGGGACGGGACGAGCAGTACTTC. It is translated as CASSLGRDEQYF.

The V and J genes are TRBV6-6 and TRBJ2-2, with TRBD2 matching over 9 bases. CDR3 size: 15 residues. V shed 7 bases and J 0 bases; nucleotides not matched to a gene: 3. Per the germline V gene, CDR1 is MNHNY and CDR2 is SVGAGI (reference sequence). The DNA of the CDR3 is TGTGCCAGCAAACTAGCGGGCCCGAACACCGGGGAGCTGTTTTTT. It translates to CASKLAGPNTGELFF.

The chain employs TRBV6-5 and TRBJ1-5; 7 positions match TRBD1. This CDR3 is built from 14 residues. Germline V lookup: CDR1 MNHEY, CDR2 SVGAGI. The ends lost 6 bases at V and 10 bases at J; junction bases unmatched: 12. The CDR3 coding sequence is TGTGCCAGCAGCGGGACAGTACTACCAATCCCCCAGCATTTT. It codes for CASSGTVLPIPQHF.

The rearrangement joins TRBV10-3 to TRBJ1-5; a weak D match, TRBD1 (6 bases). The V gene's germline CDR1 is ENHRY and CDR2 SYGVKD. V was cut by 0 bases and J by 1 base, with 13 bases left in between. CDR3 length: 17 residues. As DNA, the CDR3 is TGTGCCATCAGTGAGTCCGGGGGGCTGGCCAGCAATCAGCCCCAGCATTTT. This codes for CAISESGGLASNQPQHF.

The chain has TRBV4-1 and TRBJ1-1; weak D call: TRBD1 (6 bases). The CDR3 totals 13 residues. V dropped 5 bases and J dropped 0 bases, with 7 bases sitting between them. The germline V gene has CDR1 MGHRA and CDR2 YSYEKL. DNA for the CDR3: TGCGCCAGCAGCGGACAGTTGAACACTGAAGCTTTCTTT. This translates into CASSGQLNTEAFF.

The chain's CDR3 is CASSKGGRETQYF. The CDR3 coding sequence is TGTGCCAGCAGCAAGGGAGGACGGGAGACCCAGTACTTC. This sequence joins TRBV7-3 and TRBJ2-5, with D possibly matching TRBD2 (6 bases). The CDR3 has 13 amino acids. CDR1 is SGHTA and CDR2 is FQGTGA in the germline V gene. V was trimmed by 5 bases and J by 5 bases, leaving 12 bases between them.

The V call is TRBV7-8, the J call TRBJ1-5; 7 bases line up with TRBD1. Germline CDR1 and CDR2: SGHVS and FQNEAQ. CDR3 length equals 15 residues. After removal of 3 bases from V and 6 bases from J, the junction contained 8 bases not matched to a gene. The CDR3 reads CASSLGDRVRQPQHF. The DNA of the CDR3 is TGTGCCAGCAGCTTGGGAGACAGGGTCCGTCAGCCCCAGCATTTT.

The rearrangement links TRBV9 to TRBJ1-6; D gene ambiguous. The length of the CDR3 is 15 residues. The germline CDR1 and CDR2 sequences are SGDLS and YYNGEE. Trimming shortened V by 3 bases and J by 10 bases, and 17 bases separated the two germline ends. This CDR3 is CASSEAGILGSPLHF. The DNA for the CDR3 is TGTGCCAGCAGCGAGGCCGGGATTCTTGGGTCACCCCTCCACTTT. Full variable domain (missing parts from reference TRBV9 and TRBJ1-6): DSGVTQTPKHLITATGQRVTLRCSPRSGDLSVYWYQQSLDQGLQFLIQYYNGEERAKGNILERFSAQQFPDLHSELNLSSLELGDSALYFCASSEAGILGSPLHFGNGTRLTVT.

This chain links TRBV6-4 with TRBJ1-5; 9 bases fit TRBD1. CDR1 and CDR2 from the germline V gene are MRHNA and SNTAGT. Trimming cost V 2 bases and J 10 bases; bases outside gene matches: 12. The CDR3 is 16 amino acids. CDR3 sequence reads: CASSDRRGTGTDPQHF. The CDR3 region has the DNA TGTGCCAGCAGTGACCGTCGAGGGACAGGGACCGACCCCCAGCATTTT.

The J gene is TRBJ1-1, the V gene TRBV7-2; D is perhaps TRBD1 (6 bases). V was shortened by 2 bases and J by 2 bases, with 12 bases between the two germline ends. CDR1 and CDR2 from the germline V gene are SGHTA and FQGNSA. The CDR3 sequence is 15 residues long. The CDR3 here is CASSLTTGGNTEAFF. For the CDR3, the DNA is TGTGCCAGCAGCTTAACGACAGGCGGAAACACTGAAGCTTTCTTT.

This clone was counted a single time. V is TRBV5-4 and J is TRBJ1-2; D not resolved. Germline CDR1 and CDR2: SGHNT and YYREEE (reference sequence). Trimming removed 3 bases at V and 2 bases at J, with 5 bases between. The CDR3 totals 12 residues. The CDR3 nucleotides are TGTGCCAGCAGCTACAAAAACTATGGCTACACCTTC. Amino acid sequence: CASSYKNYGYTF.

CDR3: CASSQERQFYSYEQYF. The DNA of the CDR3 is TGCGCCAGCAGCCAAGAGAGGCAGTTTTACTCCTACGAGCAGTACTTC. V and J are TRBV4-3 and TRBJ2-7; unclear D gene. V was cut by 0 bases and J by 0 bases, with 12 bases left in between. Germline V CDR1 and CDR2: LGHNA, YSLEER. The CDR3 spans 16 residues.

This clone was counted between two and nine times. This chain links TRBV28 with TRBJ1-5; D may be TRBD1 (5 bases). The V and J ends lost 4 bases and 7 bases respectively, with 17 bases between them. This CDR3 spans 15 amino acids. Germline lookup yields CDR1 MDHEN and CDR2 SYDVKM. DNA for the CDR3: TGTGCCAGCAGTTCCGGGGCCTCGGGGGGACAGCCCCAGCATTTT. This gives the protein CASSSGASGGQPQHF.

V is TRBV5-1 and J is TRBJ2-7; TRBD1 agrees at 7 bases. V gave up 4 bases and J gave up 4 bases; unmatched junction bases: 11. From germline, CDR1 is SGHRS and CDR2 YFSETQ. There are 15 residues in the CDR3. CDR3 bases: TGCGCCAGCAGCGCTGCCCAGACAGGGTGGTACGAGCAGTACTTC. Encoded protein: CASSAAQTGWYEQYF.

This clone was counted only a few times. The chain recombines TRBV18 with TRBJ2-5, with D possibly matching TRBD2 (6 bases). Germline V gene lookup returns CDR1 KGHSH and CDR2 LQKENI. This CDR3 is 15 amino acids long. The V end was cut by 6 bases, the J end by 1 base, with 15 bases between. The CDR3 DNA sequence: TGTGCCAGCTCCCCCGAGCCCGGGAGCCAAGAGACCCAGTACTTC. It translates to CASSPEPGSQETQYF.

V gene TRBV20-1 combines with J gene TRBJ1-2; D may be TRBD1 (5 bases). Per the germline V gene, CDR1 is DFQATT and CDR2 is SNEGSKA (reference sequence). V lost 3 bases, J lost 9 bases, and 20 bases lay in between. This CDR3 spans 14 amino acids. The CDR3 loop is CSASPRGPRTRYTF. The CDR3 DNA follows: TGCAGTGCTAGTCCTAGGGGCCCCAGAACTCGCTACACCTTC.

The chain uses TRBV6-2 or TRBV6-3 and TRBJ1-5; tentative D call: TRBD1 (6 bases). There are 15 residues in the CDR3. Per the germline V gene, CDR1 is MNHEY and CDR2 is SVGEGT. Trimming left V 6 bases short and J 0 bases short, with 12 bases between. In DNA form, the CDR3 reads TGTGCCAGCAGCAGCCAGGGGCTTAGCAATCAGCCCCAGCATTTT. Encoded protein: CASSSQGLSNQPQHF.

The CDR3 sequence: CASSQGGGGNTIYF. In DNA, the CDR3 is TGTGCCAGCAGCCAGGGGGGAGGAGGAAACACCATATATTTT. V gene TRBV7-2 combines with J gene TRBJ1-3, with 7 bases identical to TRBD1. V lost 5 bases and J lost 4; bases outside the gene matches: 5. Per germline, CDR1 SGHTA and CDR2 FQGNSA. CDR3 length: 14 amino acids.

The rearrangement joins TRBV29-1 to TRBJ1-4; maybe TRBD1 (6 bases). The germline V gene has CDR1 SQVTM and CDR2 ANQGSEA. V was cut by 4 bases and J by 10 bases, with 16 bases left in between. The CDR3 extends over 13 amino acids. CDR3 loop: CSVGVAGDGKLFF. CDR3 coding DNA: TGCAGCGTTGGAGTAGCAGGGGACGGAAAACTGTTTTTT. The entire variable domain, with the rest obtained from reference TRBV29-1 and TRBJ1-4, is as follows: SAVISQKPSRDICQRGTSLTIQCQVDSQVTMMFWYRQQPGQSLTLIATANQGSEATYESGFVIDKFPISRPNLTFSTLTVSNMSPEDSSIYLCSVGVAGDGKLFFGSGTQLSVL.

The chain is built from TRBV6-5 and TRBJ2-7; no reliable D call. V lost 2 bases to trimming and J lost 0 bases, with 14 bases between them. Germline V gene lookup returns CDR1 MNHEY and CDR2 SVGAGI. The CDR3 is 16 residues long. The CDR3 sequence: CASSYVHMGLSYEQYF. DNA for the CDR3: TGTGCCAGCAGTTACGTCCATATGGGCCTCTCCTACGAGCAGTACTTC.